This T cell receptor (beta chain) emerged from a study of beta chain features in type 1 diabetes. CD45RO/CCR7/CD25/CD127/CD95/CD27 staining was used to isolate CD4+ naive, central memory, regulatory and stem cell-like memory cells by sorting. Expressed TCRB transcripts were sequenced because the isolated RNA had all been reverse transcribed beforehand. The study sequenced naive, central memory and regulatory T cell samples to an average of about 3.8 million reads. Libraries were prepared by immunoSEQ multiplex PCR; TCRdb keeps only in-frame clonotypes and omits some of them. In the table there are over 150,000 clones, 7.5% to 9.5% of which are singletons. The V gene end was trimmed by 5 bases and the J gene end by 8 bases; junction bases not matched to a gene: 4. From germline, CDR1 is SGHAT and CDR2 FQNNGV. The length of the CDR3 is 13 residues. The table lists this clone with many counts. Its antigen is as yet unknown. Other nucleotide sequences from this sample produce the same CDR3.

Study-level results: Researchers report that Type 1 diabetes patients had moderately but significantly shorter TCRB CDR3s across all four CD4+ subsets. Type 1 diabetes patients had VDJ junctions that carried fewer insertions and more deletions.

This chain joins TRBV11-2 and TRBJ2-5, with 11 bases that match TRBD1. Sequencing was carried out using central memory CD4+ T cells from blood. This clonotype was sampled from a woman under 30 with type 1 diabetes. The CDR3 nucleotides read TGTGCCAGCAGCCCGGGACAGGGGGAAACCCAGTACTTC. This encodes CASSPGQGETQYF. The variable domain in full, completed from reference TRBV11-2 and TRBJ2-5, reads EAGVAQSPRYKIIEKRQSVAFWCNPISGHATLYWYQQILGQGPKLLIQFQNNGVVDDSQLPKDRFSAERLKGVDSTLKIQPAKLEDSAVYLCASSPGQGETQYFGPGTRLLVL.